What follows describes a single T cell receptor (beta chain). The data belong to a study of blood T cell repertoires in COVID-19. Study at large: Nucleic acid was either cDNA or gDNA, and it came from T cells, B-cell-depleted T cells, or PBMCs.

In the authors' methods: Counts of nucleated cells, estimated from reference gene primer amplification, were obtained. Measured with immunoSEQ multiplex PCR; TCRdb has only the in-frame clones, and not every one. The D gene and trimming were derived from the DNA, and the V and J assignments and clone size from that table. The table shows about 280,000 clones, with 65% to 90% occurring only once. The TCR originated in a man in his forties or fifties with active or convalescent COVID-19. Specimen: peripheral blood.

The CDR3 DNA reads as TGTGCCAGCAGCTTAGACCCAGGGGGTGAAGGGCAGTTCTTC. The encoded protein is CASSLDPGGEGQFF. The chain links TRBV7-9 to TRBJ2-1; 7 bases fit TRBD1. This CDR3 is built from 14 residues. Germline V CDR1 and CDR2: SEHNR, FQNEAQ (reference sequence). After removal of 1 base from V and 12 bases from J, the junction contained 9 bases not matched to a gene.